This TCR beta chain was documented in a study of T cells in Graves' hyperthyroidism and ophthalmopathy. Per germline, CDR1 MNHEY and CDR2 SVGEGT. This CDR3 region has 15 residues. The V end was cut by 4 bases, the J end by 5 bases, with 18 bases between. There are a few counts of this clonotype. Using RNA transcripts as the source, TCR beta CDR3 regions were amplified. In the first-round RT-PCR of the TCR CDR3, the HTBI primer set was used. TCRdb fed the multiplex PCR reads into MiXCR, producing one record per CDR3 protein. The sample lists 500,000 to 600,000 distinct CDR3 sequences, around 15% occurring once.

Sequencing input: blood. This TCR was recovered from a woman aged 18 to 35 with Graves' hyperthyroidism. V gene TRBV6-2 or TRBV6-3 combines with J gene TRBJ2-7, with D possibly being TRBD1 (5 bases). The CDR3 coding sequence is TGTGCCAGCAGTTCCCGGTGGCCCCTGACAGACGAGCAGTACTTC. This sequence encodes CASSSRWPLTDEQYF.